The rows below give T cell receptor beta chains drawn from one sample of a study of Graves' ophthalmopathy and Graves' hyperthyroidism. TCRdb recomputed calls from the multiplex PCR reads with MiXCR, one row per CDR3 protein. Of 500,000 to 800,000 distinct CDR3 sequences in the sample, about two fifths were seen once. The sample was peripheral blood. The receptor source for this set is an adult man with Graves' ophthalmopathy. Both conserved end residues are part of each CDR3. The D gene is left open where the match is weak. Rows give clone size only sometimes, using once, few, many, or a class for an expanded clone.

v_call: TRBV15
d_call: NA
j_call: TRBJ2-5
cdr3_length: 11
clone_size: NA
cdr3_nt: TGTGCCACCAACAGAGAAGAGACCGAGTACTTC
cdr3_aa: CATNREETEYF

v_call: TRBV2
d_call: TRBD1
j_call: TRBJ1-6
cdr3_length: 13
clone_size: many
cdr3_nt: TGTGCCAGCACGGGACAGGCGGATTCACCCCTCCACTTT
cdr3_aa: CASTGQADSPLHF

v_call: TRBV6-6
d_call: NA
j_call: TRBJ2-6
cdr3_length: 10
clone_size: NA
cdr3_nt: TGTGCCAGCAGCCCGACAGTCCTGACTTTC
cdr3_aa: CASSPTVLTF

v_call: TRBV7-2
d_call: TRBD1
j_call: TRBJ1-2
cdr3_length: 13
clone_size: many
cdr3_nt: TGTGCCAGCAGCCAACAGGGGGGGGATGGCTACACCTTC
cdr3_aa: CASSQQGGDGYTF

v_call: TRBV10-3
d_call: NA
j_call: TRBJ1-3
cdr3_length: 16
clone_size: NA
cdr3_nt: TGTGTCAGCAGTTACCGCGGGGCGCCGGGGGTTAACACCATATATTTT
cdr3_aa: CVSSYRGAPGVNTIYF

v_call: TRBV2
d_call: TRBD2
j_call: TRBJ2-7
cdr3_length: 15
clone_size: few
cdr3_nt: TGTGCCAGCAGGGGACTAGCGGGAGCCCTATACGAGCAGTACTTC
cdr3_aa: CASRGLAGALYEQYF

v_call: TRBV10-3
d_call: NA
j_call: TRBJ1-2
cdr3_length: 16
clone_size: NA
cdr3_nt: TGTGCCATCAGCCCCCGCGGGCCGGCGGAAGGGGATGGCCACACCTTC
cdr3_aa: CAISPRGPAEGDGHTF

v_call: TRBV7-2
d_call: NA
j_call: TRBJ1-6
cdr3_length: 15
clone_size: NA
cdr3_nt: TGTGCCAGCAGCTCCGACCCGAGGGACGGGACACCCCTCCACTTT
cdr3_aa: CASSSDPRDGTPLHF

v_call: TRBV9
d_call: NA
j_call: TRBJ2-7
cdr3_length: 14
clone_size: NA
cdr3_nt: TGTGCCAGCAGCGTAGGGGGGGAAGTCTACGAGCAGTACTTC
cdr3_aa: CASSVGGEVYEQYF

v_call: TRBV10-3
d_call: TRBD2
j_call: TRBJ2-1
cdr3_length: 18
clone_size: NA
cdr3_nt: TGTGCCACCATGACTAGCGGGGGGGAGAGGAGGGTCTACAATGAGCAGTTCTTC
cdr3_aa: CATMTSGGERRVYNEQFF

v_call: TRBV6-5
d_call: NA
j_call: TRBJ1-1
cdr3_length: 14
clone_size: many
cdr3_nt: TGTGCCAGCAGTTACTTCGGAGTCGGCACTGAAGCTTTCTTT
cdr3_aa: CASSYFGVGTEAFF

v_call: TRBV20-1
d_call: NA
j_call: TRBJ1-5
cdr3_length: 18
clone_size: many
cdr3_nt: TGCAGTGCTAGTCCACAGTTCGATCGCCCCTATAGCAATCAGCCCCAGCATTTT
cdr3_aa: CSASPQFDRPYSNQPQHF

v_call: TRBV9
d_call: TRBD1
j_call: TRBJ2-2
cdr3_length: 14
clone_size: NA
cdr3_nt: TGTGCCAGCAGCGCAGTGGACAGGACCGGGGAGCTGTTTTTT
cdr3_aa: CASSAVDRTGELFF

v_call: TRBV5-1
d_call: NA
j_call: TRBJ1-1
cdr3_length: 15
clone_size: few
cdr3_nt: TGCGCCAGCAGCCAACGTGGGGCGCCGAACACTGAAGCTTTCTTT
cdr3_aa: CASSQRGAPNTEAFF

v_call: TRBV11-2
d_call: TRBD1
j_call: TRBJ1-5
cdr3_length: 16
clone_size: once
cdr3_nt: TGTGCCAGCAGCTTAAATCCGACAGGGGTCAACCAGCCCCAGCATTTT
cdr3_aa: CASSLNPTGVNQPQHF

v_call: TRBV12-3/TRBV12-4
d_call: NA
j_call: TRBJ2-5
cdr3_length: 15
clone_size: NA
cdr3_nt: TGTGCCAGCAGTCATATATGGGGTCTTGAAGAGACCCAGTACTTC
cdr3_aa: CASSHIWGLEETQYF

v_call: TRBV9
d_call: TRBD2
j_call: TRBJ2-5
cdr3_length: 15
clone_size: NA
cdr3_nt: TGTGCCAGCAGCGCGACCGGGACTAGGCAAGAGACCCAGTACTTC
cdr3_aa: CASSATGTRQETQYF

v_call: TRBV15
d_call: TRBD1
j_call: TRBJ1-4
cdr3_length: 18
clone_size: NA
cdr3_nt: TGTGCCACCAGCGGAGGACAGGGGTGGCGTTCAACTAATGAAAAACTGTTTTTT
cdr3_aa: CATSGGQGWRSTNEKLFF

v_call: TRBV25-1
d_call: NA
j_call: TRBJ1-2
cdr3_length: 14
clone_size: NA
cdr3_nt: TGTGCCAGCAGCTTGGGAGGGATGAACTATGGCTACACCTTC
cdr3_aa: CASSLGGMNYGYTF

v_call: TRBV7-8
d_call: NA
j_call: TRBJ1-1
cdr3_length: 15
clone_size: many
cdr3_nt: TGTGCCAGCAGCTTAGCGCTTTGGGGGAGCACTGAAGCTTTCTTT
cdr3_aa: CASSLALWGSTEAFF

v_call: TRBV29-1
d_call: NA
j_call: TRBJ1-2
cdr3_length: 10
clone_size: NA
cdr3_nt: TGCAGCGGGGGTGTCGATGGCTACACCTTC
cdr3_aa: CSGGVDGYTF

v_call: TRBV2
d_call: TRBD1
j_call: TRBJ1-3
cdr3_length: 14
clone_size: many
cdr3_nt: TGTGCCAGCAGTACCGGGACAGGGGGAAACACCATATATTTT
cdr3_aa: CASSTGTGGNTIYF

v_call: TRBV6-1
d_call: NA
j_call: TRBJ1-5
cdr3_length: 15
clone_size: few
cdr3_nt: TGTGCCAGCAGTCCCCGAAGAGTTGGCAATCAGCCCCAGCATTTT
cdr3_aa: CASSPRRVGNQPQHF

v_call: TRBV19
d_call: TRBD2
j_call: TRBJ2-2
cdr3_length: 16
clone_size: NA
cdr3_nt: TGTGCCAGTAATCTAGCGGGGGGGCCCACGACCGGGGAGCTGTTTTTT
cdr3_aa: CASNLAGGPTTGELFF

v_call: TRBV7-2
d_call: NA
j_call: TRBJ2-5
cdr3_length: 15
clone_size: NA
cdr3_nt: TGTGCCAGCAGCCCTCAGGCAGGGAGTGTCGAGACCCAGTACTTC
cdr3_aa: CASSPQAGSVETQYF

v_call: TRBV4-1
d_call: NA
j_call: TRBJ1-1
cdr3_length: 15
clone_size: many
cdr3_nt: TGCGCCAGCAGCCAAGTCATCGTGCAGGGGACTGAAGCTTTCTTT
cdr3_aa: CASSQVIVQGTEAFF

v_call: TRBV19
d_call: NA
j_call: TRBJ2-7
cdr3_length: 13
clone_size: many
cdr3_nt: TGTGCCAGTAGTCCCCGTGAGGGGAACGAGCAGTACTTC
cdr3_aa: CASSPREGNEQYF

v_call: TRBV12-3/TRBV12-4
d_call: TRBD1
j_call: TRBJ1-4
cdr3_length: 18
clone_size: few
cdr3_nt: TGTGCCAGCAGTCAGGGCTCCGGGACAGCTAATGGAGCGGAAAAACTGTTTTTT
cdr3_aa: CASSQGSGTANGAEKLFF

v_call: TRBV13
d_call: NA
j_call: TRBJ2-5
cdr3_length: 12
clone_size: many
cdr3_nt: TGTGCCAGCAGCTTAGAGTCGGAGACCCAGTACTTC
cdr3_aa: CASSLESETQYF

v_call: TRBV7-2
d_call: TRBD2
j_call: TRBJ2-7
cdr3_length: 18
clone_size: NA
cdr3_nt: TGTGCCAGCAGCCAGGTCGGCCTAGCGGGGGGGCTGGAATACGAGCAGTACTTC
cdr3_aa: CASSQVGLAGGLEYEQYF

v_call: TRBV4-3
d_call: NA
j_call: TRBJ1-1
cdr3_length: 14
clone_size: many
cdr3_nt: TGCGCCAGCAGCCAAGATCAGGGCACCACTGAAGCTTTCTTT
cdr3_aa: CASSQDQGTTEAFF

v_call: TRBV19
d_call: NA
j_call: TRBJ1-2
cdr3_length: 13
clone_size: many
cdr3_nt: TGTGCCAGTAGTAGGACAGCGAACTATGGCTACACCTTC
cdr3_aa: CASSRTANYGYTF

v_call: TRBV10-3
d_call: NA
j_call: TRBJ1-2
cdr3_length: 14
clone_size: many
cdr3_nt: TGTGCCAGCAGTTCCCAGGACCTAGGCTGGGGCTACACCTTC
cdr3_aa: CASSSQDLGWGYTF

v_call: TRBV6-4
d_call: NA
j_call: TRBJ2-2
cdr3_length: 14
clone_size: few
cdr3_nt: TGTGCCAGCAGTTACAATCGGGGCACCGGGGAGCTGTTTTTT
cdr3_aa: CASSYNRGTGELFF

v_call: TRBV7-9
d_call: NA
j_call: TRBJ1-1
cdr3_length: 13
clone_size: few
cdr3_nt: TGTGCCAGCAGCTTCGACCAGAGTACTGAAGCTTTCTTT
cdr3_aa: CASSFDQSTEAFF

v_call: TRBV11-2
d_call: NA
j_call: TRBJ1-2
cdr3_length: 14
clone_size: NA
cdr3_nt: TGTGCCAGCGTTACCGGAGGGACCTCCTATGGCTACACCTTC
cdr3_aa: CASVTGGTSYGYTF

v_call: TRBV7-8
d_call: NA
j_call: TRBJ2-7
cdr3_length: 15
clone_size: many
cdr3_nt: TGTGCCAGCAGCTTCCGGGACAATATTTACCACGAGCAGTACTTC
cdr3_aa: CASSFRDNIYHEQYF

v_call: TRBV4-1
d_call: NA
j_call: TRBJ2-7
cdr3_length: 16
clone_size: few
cdr3_nt: TGCGCCAGCAGCCAAGAGTGGGGAGGATGGAACTACGAGCAGTACTTC
cdr3_aa: CASSQEWGGWNYEQYF

v_call: TRBV7-8
d_call: TRBD2
j_call: TRBJ2-2
cdr3_length: 16
clone_size: many
cdr3_nt: TGTGCCAGCAGCTCCTCTAGCGGGGGCGGCACCGGGGAGCTGTTTTTT
cdr3_aa: CASSSSSGGGTGELFF

v_call: TRBV4-1
d_call: TRBD2
j_call: TRBJ2-2
cdr3_length: 16
clone_size: NA
cdr3_nt: TGCGCCAGCAGCCAAGGAGGGCTAGCGGCCACCGGGGAGCTGTTTTTT
cdr3_aa: CASSQGGLAATGELFF

v_call: TRBV24-1
d_call: NA
j_call: TRBJ2-5
cdr3_length: 13
clone_size: many
cdr3_nt: TGTGCCACCAGTGATTTGCTCAAAGAGACCCAGTACTTC
cdr3_aa: CATSDLLKETQYF

v_call: TRBV7-3
d_call: NA
j_call: TRBJ1-3
cdr3_length: 16
clone_size: many
cdr3_nt: TGTGCCAGCAGCTTGGGCCCCCTGGCCTCTGGAAACACCATATATTTT
cdr3_aa: CASSLGPLASGNTIYF

v_call: TRBV15
d_call: NA
j_call: TRBJ1-2
cdr3_length: 14
clone_size: once
cdr3_nt: TGTGCCGCCAGCAGTTTAGGGATGAACTATGGCTACACCTTC
cdr3_aa: CAASSLGMNYGYTF

v_call: TRBV7-6
d_call: NA
j_call: TRBJ2-7
cdr3_length: 15
clone_size: many
cdr3_nt: TGTGCCAGCAGCTTAGTAACAGGTGGGCGATACGAGCAGTACTTC
cdr3_aa: CASSLVTGGRYEQYF

v_call: TRBV7-9
d_call: TRBD1
j_call: TRBJ1-6
cdr3_length: 15
clone_size: NA
cdr3_nt: TGCGCCAGCAGCCAAGACAGGGGGCGGGATTCACCCCCCCACTTT
cdr3_aa: CASSQDRGRDSPPHF

v_call: TRBV12-3/TRBV12-4
d_call: NA
j_call: TRBJ1-1
cdr3_length: 16
clone_size: NA
cdr3_nt: TGTGCCAGCAGTTTAGTGTGGGGTCGGATGAACACTGAAGCTTTCTTT
cdr3_aa: CASSLVWGRMNTEAFF

v_call: TRBV7-3
d_call: NA
j_call: TRBJ2-3
cdr3_length: 13
clone_size: NA
cdr3_nt: TGTGCCAGCAGCTTTTTCAGCACGGATACGCAGTATTTT
cdr3_aa: CASSFFSTDTQYF

v_call: TRBV25-1
d_call: NA
j_call: TRBJ1-1
cdr3_length: 16
clone_size: once
cdr3_nt: TGTGCCAGCACTCCTGGAAGAGGACAGCTGAACACTGAAGCTTTCTTT
cdr3_aa: CASTPGRGQLNTEAFF

v_call: TRBV6-5
d_call: NA
j_call: TRBJ2-7
cdr3_length: 14
clone_size: few
cdr3_nt: TGTGCCAGCAGTGTCCTCGGGGTCGCTAACGAGCAGTACTTC
cdr3_aa: CASSVLGVANEQYF

v_call: TRBV9
d_call: NA
j_call: TRBJ2-2
cdr3_length: 15
clone_size: many
cdr3_nt: TGTGCCAGCAGCGTACAGCGGGCTAACACCGGGGAGCTGTTTTTT
cdr3_aa: CASSVQRANTGELFF

v_call: TRBV20-1
d_call: TRBD2
j_call: TRBJ2-7
cdr3_length: 16
clone_size: NA
cdr3_nt: TGCAGTGCTATAGACGTACCGGGACTAGCGGAGTACGAGCAGTACTTC
cdr3_aa: CSAIDVPGLAEYEQYF